Listed below are T cell receptor beta chains from one sample, sequenced in a study of T-cell reconstitution after alpha-beta-depleted transplantation in children. TCRdb redid the calling of the PCR reads with MiXCR, one entry per CDR3 protein. The sample contains hundreds of thousands of distinct CDR3 sequences, approximately 13% of which appear only once. This sample comprised PBMCs, mostly from graft donor cells, obtained 360 days after TCRalphabeta/CD19-depleted stem cell transplant. These receptors were taken from a male patient between 5 and 17 years old who had a stem cell transplant for acute myeloid leukemia, so the T cells may come from the graft donor. Both conserved end residues are part of each CDR3. The order of the fields is clone size, J gene, D gene, V gene, CDR3 protein, CDR3 DNA. D genes are given only for firm matches. Some rows mark clone size as missing; the rest say once, few, many or name a class of expanded clone.

.	TRBJ2-1	TRBD2	TRBV20-1	CSAREPPGLGALYNEQFF	TGCAGTGCTAGAGAGCCCCCGGGACTAGGGGCGCTTTACAATGAGCAGTTCTTC
few	TRBJ1-2	.	TRBV12-3/TRBV12-4	CASSDGRPGPISLNYGYTF	TGTGCCAGCAGCGACGGGCGCCCGGGACCGATCTCCCTTAACTATGGCTACACCTTC
many	TRBJ2-3	.	TRBV7-6	CASSFPFGEVGDTQYF	TGTGCCAGCAGCTTCCCTTTCGGGGAGGTAGGAGATACGCAGTATTTT
few	TRBJ2-7	TRBD1	TRBV27	CASSYGTGGFEQYF	TGTGCCAGCAGTTACGGGACAGGGGGCTTCGAGCAGTACTTC
.	TRBJ1-1	.	TRBV7-6	CASSGPLVTEAFF	TGTGCCAGCAGCGGGCCTTTAGTCACTGAAGCTTTCTTT
.	TRBJ2-7	TRBD2	TRBV28	CASSIPVRGGRAYEQYF	TGTGCCAGCAGTATCCCAGTACGTGGCGGGAGGGCGTACGAGCAGTACTTC
few	TRBJ2-1	TRBD2	TRBV7-6	CASRTPGHLNRNSGRAPYNEQFF	TGTGCTAGCAGAACTCCGGGACACCTAAACCGTAATAGCGGGAGGGCCCCTTACAATGAGCAGTTCTTC
.	TRBJ2-3	.	TRBV4-3	CASSQGPGHITDTQYF	TGCGCCAGCAGCCAAGGGCCGGGACACATCACAGATACGCAGTATTTT
few	TRBJ2-1	TRBD2	TRBV20-1	CSARREGRSFEQFF	TGCAGTGCTAGACGGGAGGGCCGGTCTTTTGAGCAGTTCTTC
many	TRBJ2-5	.	TRBV4-1	CASSQVNKETQYF	TGCGCCAGCAGCCAAGTAAATAAAGAGACCCAGTACTTC
.	TRBJ1-1	.	TRBV10-3	CAISGENTEAFF	TGTGCCATCAGTGGGGAGAACACTGAAGCTTTCTTT
few	TRBJ2-3	.	TRBV3-1	CASSQDGEPTDTQYF	TGTGCCAGCAGCCAAGATGGGGAGCCCACAGATACGCAGTATTTT
few	TRBJ2-5	.	TRBV15	CATSFRNQGIETQYF	TGTGCCACCAGCTTCCGAAACCAAGGGATAGAGACCCAGTACTTC
few	TRBJ2-7	TRBD2	TRBV29-1	CSVYGLGWNEQYF	TGCAGCGTGTATGGACTAGGATGGAACGAGCAGTACTTC
.	TRBJ1-2	.	TRBV7-3	CASSLARTNYGYPF	TGTGCCAGCAGCTTAGCCAGGACTAACTATGGCTACCCCTTC
few	TRBJ2-5	.	TRBV5-6	CASSLTAKTQYF	TGTGCCAGCAGTTTAACTGCGAAGACCCAGTACTTC
.	TRBJ1-5	TRBD1	TRBV2	CASSQLGTGVFLHQPQHF	TGTGCCAGCAGTCAATTGGGGACAGGAGTGTTTCTACATCAGCCCCAGCATTTT
.	TRBJ2-2	.	TRBV7-2	CASSLGLRSVLFF	TGTGCCAGCAGTTTAGGGCTTCGGTCGGTGCTGTTTTTT
.	TRBJ2-1	TRBD2	TRBV29-1	CSVDVTGTSGTYEQFF	TGCAGCGTTGATGTTACCGGGACTAGCGGGACCTATGAGCAGTTCTTC
.	TRBJ1-5	.	TRBV20-1	CSASGPVGNQPQHF	TGCAGTGCAAGTGGTCCGGTTGGGAATCAGCCCCAGCATTTT
many	TRBJ2-2	TRBD2	TRBV24-1	CATSDSWTRLNTGELFF	TGTGCCACCAGTGATTCGTGGACTAGGCTCAACACCGGGGAGCTGTTTTTT
few	TRBJ2-4	.	TRBV15	CATSRDRGLAKNIQYF	TGTGCCACCAGCAGAGATAGGGGACTAGCCAAAAACATTCAGTACTTC
few	TRBJ1-5	.	TRBV5-6	CASSSSGRHTSNQPQHF	TGTGCCAGCAGCTCAAGTGGCCGACATACTAGCAATCAGCCCCAGCATTTT
few	TRBJ2-3	TRBD2	TRBV27	CASSFFRLAGLTDTQYF	TGTGCCAGCAGTTTTTTTAGGCTAGCGGGACTGACAGATACGCAGTATTTT
.	TRBJ2-1	TRBD2	TRBV7-2	CASSLSRLAGVGEQFF	TGTGCCAGCAGCTTGTCTCGACTAGCGGGAGTCGGCGAGCAGTTCTTC
few	TRBJ2-5	.	TRBV30	CAWRSGPWGETQYF	TGTGCCTGGAGGAGCGGCCCTTGGGGGGAGACCCAGTACTTC
few	TRBJ2-1	TRBD2	TRBV4-1	CASSLGVAATSGKISYNEQFF	TGCGCCAGCAGCCTGGGGGTGGCAGCGACTAGCGGGAAGATCTCCTACAATGAGCAGTTCTTC
many	TRBJ2-1	TRBD2	TRBV6-2/TRBV6-3	CASSYGTSGSNEQFF	TGTGCCAGCAGTTACGGTACTAGCGGGAGCAATGAGCAGTTCTTC
.	TRBJ1-1	TRBD1	TRBV14	CASSQVRGPTTEAFF	TGTGCCAGCAGCCAAGTAAGGGGGCCGACCACTGAAGCTTTCTTT
.	TRBJ2-2	.	TRBV6-5	CASSYTELGLNTGELFF	TGTGCCAGCAGTTACACAGAACTAGGGTTGAACACCGGGGAGCTGTTTTTT
.	TRBJ2-1	TRBD2	TRBV4-3	CASSQAPSGTYNEQFF	TGCGCCAGCAGCCAAGCCCCCAGCGGGACCTACAATGAGCAGTTCTTC
.	TRBJ2-3	.	TRBV20-1	CSGTLRHAGTDTQYF	TGCAGTGGGACCCTACGACATGCCGGCACAGATACGCAGTATTTT
few	TRBJ1-1	.	TRBV18	CASSGLRDTEAFF	TGTGCCAGCTCGGGCCTCCGGGACACTGAAGCTTTCTTT
few	TRBJ2-3	TRBD2	TRBV7-3	CASSPLAGGHTQYF	TGTGCCAGCAGCCCTTTAGCGGGAGGTCATACGCAGTATTTT
.	TRBJ2-7	TRBD1	TRBV7-9	CASSPDRGAAYEQYF	TGTGCCAGCAGCCCGGACAGGGGGGCCGCCTACGAGCAGTACTTC
many	TRBJ2-7	TRBD2	TRBV25-1	CASSDPGTSGRAYEQYF	TGTGCCAGCAGTGACCCCGGGACTAGCGGGAGGGCCTACGAGCAGTACTTC
few	TRBJ2-6	TRBD2	TRBV28	CASSFRGGVGANVLTF	TGTGCCAGCAGTTTCCGCGGGGGGGTTGGGGCCAACGTCCTGACTTTC
.	TRBJ2-7	.	TRBV20-1	CSAPGLSYEQYF	TGCAGTGCCCCGGGGCTCTCCTACGAGCAGTACTTC
many	TRBJ1-6	.	TRBV12-3/TRBV12-4	CASSLNNSPLHF	TGTGCCAGCAGTTTGAATAATTCACCCCTCCACTTT
.	TRBJ2-7	.	TRBV11-2	CASSSTLDRRIEGYEQYF	TGTGCCAGCAGCTCTACCCTTGACAGGCGGATAGAGGGCTACGAGCAGTACTTC
few	TRBJ2-1	TRBD2	TRBV5-6	CASSFWTSSNHNEQFF	TGTGCCAGCAGCTTCTGGACTAGCTCTAACCACAATGAGCAGTTCTTC
few	TRBJ2-2	TRBD1	TRBV10-3	CAISDTIGGQGANGELFF	TGTGCCATCAGTGATACTATCGGAGGACAGGGGGCCAACGGGGAGCTGTTTTTT
many	TRBJ2-1	TRBD2	TRBV12-3/TRBV12-4	CASSLGLAGGYEQFF	TGTGCCAGCAGTTTGGGACTAGCGGGAGGGTATGAGCAGTTCTTC
few	TRBJ2-5	.	TRBV5-1	CASSLGIQTQYF	TGCGCCAGCAGCTTGGGTATACAGACCCAGTACTTC